This T cell receptor (beta chain) was identified in a study of neoadjuvant anti-PD-1 for oral cavity cancer. Turning to the study itself: Patients mostly received three to four biweekly nivolumab doses at 3 mg/kg before surgery. Patients without progression received a fourth nivolumab dose around day 43, then surgical resection on days 50-56.

This clone was detected a few times. Antigen: not known. Notes on the study in general: Post-treatment tumors with larger preexisting clones showed more shrinkage.

TCRdb's table, derived via immunoSEQ multiplex PCR, lists solely in-frame clones and lacks some. The sample records about 23,000 clones, roughly 29% being singletons. As for time point: after neoadjuvant nivolumab, at surgical resection. Patients had HPV-negative, locally advanced oral cavity squamous cell carcinoma. This receptor was taken from a person aged 40-85 years with oral cavity squamous cell carcinoma. The sequencing used tumor tissue, collected after nivolumab (anti-PD-1) treatment.

CDR3 in amino acids: CASTITGQGEQFF. CDR3 coding DNA: TGTGCCAGCACGATAACCGGACAGGGAGAGCAGTTCTTC. V usage is TRBV27 and J usage is TRBJ2-1; 8 positions agree with TRBD1. CDR3 length: 13 amino acids. V lost 7 bases, J lost 10 bases, and 9 bases stayed unmatched. Germline V CDR1 and CDR2: MNHEY, SMNVEV (reference sequence).